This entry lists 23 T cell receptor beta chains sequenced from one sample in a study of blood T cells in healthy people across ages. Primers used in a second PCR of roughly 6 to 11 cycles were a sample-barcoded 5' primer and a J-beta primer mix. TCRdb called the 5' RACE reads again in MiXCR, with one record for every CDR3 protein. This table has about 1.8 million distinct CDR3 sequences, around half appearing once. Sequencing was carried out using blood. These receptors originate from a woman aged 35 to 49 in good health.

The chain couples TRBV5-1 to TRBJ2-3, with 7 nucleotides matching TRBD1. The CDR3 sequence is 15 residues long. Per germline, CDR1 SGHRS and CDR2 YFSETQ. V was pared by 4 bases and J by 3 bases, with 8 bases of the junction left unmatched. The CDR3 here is CASSQTQTGTDTQYF. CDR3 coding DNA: TGCGCCAGCAGCCAAACACAGACAGGGACAGATACGCAGTATTTT.

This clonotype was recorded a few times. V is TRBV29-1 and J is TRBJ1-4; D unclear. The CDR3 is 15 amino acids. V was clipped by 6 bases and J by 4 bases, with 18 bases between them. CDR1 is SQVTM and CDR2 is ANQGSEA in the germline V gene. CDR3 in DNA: TGCAGCGTCCAACAAAGCGTCACGCTTAATGAAAAACTGTTTTTT. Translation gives CSVQQSVTLNEKLFF.

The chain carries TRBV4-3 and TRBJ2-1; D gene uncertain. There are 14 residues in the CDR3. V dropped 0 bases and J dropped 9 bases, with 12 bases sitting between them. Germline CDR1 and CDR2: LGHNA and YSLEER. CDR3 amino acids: CASSQDLTVGEQFF. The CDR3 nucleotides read TGCGCCAGCAGCCAAGATTTAACGGTTGGTGAGCAGTTCTTC.

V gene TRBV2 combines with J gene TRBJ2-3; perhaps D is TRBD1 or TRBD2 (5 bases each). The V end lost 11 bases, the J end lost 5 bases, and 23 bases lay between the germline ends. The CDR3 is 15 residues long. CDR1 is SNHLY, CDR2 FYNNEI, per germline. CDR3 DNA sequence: TGTGCCGCAACCTGCTGCGGGTCAAGGGGAGATACGCAGTATTTT. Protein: CAATCCGSRGDTQYF.

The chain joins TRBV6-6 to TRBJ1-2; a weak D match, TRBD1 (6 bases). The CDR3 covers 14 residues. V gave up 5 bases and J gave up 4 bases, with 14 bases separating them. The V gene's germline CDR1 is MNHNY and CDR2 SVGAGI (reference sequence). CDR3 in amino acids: CASSKQDSLYGYTF. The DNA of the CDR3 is TGTGCCAGCAGTAAACAGGACAGCCTCTATGGCTACACCTTC.

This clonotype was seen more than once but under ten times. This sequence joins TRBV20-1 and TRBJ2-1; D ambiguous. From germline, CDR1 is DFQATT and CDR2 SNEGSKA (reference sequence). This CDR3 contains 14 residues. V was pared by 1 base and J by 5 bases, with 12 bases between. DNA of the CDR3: TGCAGTGCTAGAGTTTACACGCTCCACAATGAGCAGTTCTTC. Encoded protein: CSARVYTLHNEQFF.

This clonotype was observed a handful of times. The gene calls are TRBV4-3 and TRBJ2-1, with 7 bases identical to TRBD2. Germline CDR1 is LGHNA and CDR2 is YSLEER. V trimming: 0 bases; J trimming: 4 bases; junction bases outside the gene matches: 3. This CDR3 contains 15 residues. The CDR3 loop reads CASSQEAGGYNEQFF. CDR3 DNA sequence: TGCGCCAGCAGCCAAGAAGCCGGGGGGTACAATGAGCAGTTCTTC.

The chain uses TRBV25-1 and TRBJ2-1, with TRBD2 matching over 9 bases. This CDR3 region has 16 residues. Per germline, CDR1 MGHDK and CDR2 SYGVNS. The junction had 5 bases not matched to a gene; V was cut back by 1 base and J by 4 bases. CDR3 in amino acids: CASSESSGAFYNEQFF. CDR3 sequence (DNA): TGTGCCAGCAGTGAATCTAGCGGGGCCTTTTACAATGAGCAGTTCTTC. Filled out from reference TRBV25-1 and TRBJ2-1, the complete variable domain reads EADIYQTPRYLVIGTGKKITLECSQTMGHDKMYWYQQDPGMELHLIHYSYGVNSTEKGDLSSESTVSRIRTEHFPLTLESARPSHTSQYLCASSESSGAFYNEQFFGPGTRLTVL.

The CDR3 region is CASSQTRGLDNEQFF. In DNA, the CDR3 is TGTGCCAGCAGTCAGACGCGGGGGTTGGACAATGAGCAGTTCTTC. V and J are TRBV6-2 or TRBV6-3 and TRBJ2-1; the match to TRBD2 covers 7 bases. In germline, CDR1 is MNHEY, CDR2 SVGEGT. The CDR3 length is 15 residues. V was pared by 5 bases and J by 5 bases, with 9 bases of the junction left unmatched.

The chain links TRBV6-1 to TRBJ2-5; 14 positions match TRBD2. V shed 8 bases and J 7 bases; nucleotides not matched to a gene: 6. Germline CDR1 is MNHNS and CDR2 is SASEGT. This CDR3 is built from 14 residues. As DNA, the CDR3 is TGTGCCAGCCGGACTAGCGGGGGGTCAGGGACCCAGTACTTC. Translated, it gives CASRTSGGSGTQYF.

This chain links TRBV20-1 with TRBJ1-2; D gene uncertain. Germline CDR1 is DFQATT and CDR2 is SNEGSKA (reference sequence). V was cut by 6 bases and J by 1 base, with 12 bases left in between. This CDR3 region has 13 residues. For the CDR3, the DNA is TGCAGTGCCCTTCCCAGCCTTAACTATGGCTACACCTTC. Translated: CSALPSLNYGYTF.

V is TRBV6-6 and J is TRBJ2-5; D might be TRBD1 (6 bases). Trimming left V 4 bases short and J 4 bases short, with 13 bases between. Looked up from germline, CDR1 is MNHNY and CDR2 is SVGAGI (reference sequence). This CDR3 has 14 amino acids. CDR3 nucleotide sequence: TGTGCCAGCAGTTCCAGGGGTTTTGGAGAGACCCAGTACTTC. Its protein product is CASSSRGFGETQYF.

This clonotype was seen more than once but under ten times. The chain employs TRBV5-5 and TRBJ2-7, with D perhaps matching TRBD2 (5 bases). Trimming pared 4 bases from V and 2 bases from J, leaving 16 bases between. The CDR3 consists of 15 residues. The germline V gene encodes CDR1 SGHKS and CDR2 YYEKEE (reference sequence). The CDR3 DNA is TGTGCCAGCAGCGTCCATGAGGGTAGGACCTACGAGCAGTACTTC. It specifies CASSVHEGRTYEQYF.

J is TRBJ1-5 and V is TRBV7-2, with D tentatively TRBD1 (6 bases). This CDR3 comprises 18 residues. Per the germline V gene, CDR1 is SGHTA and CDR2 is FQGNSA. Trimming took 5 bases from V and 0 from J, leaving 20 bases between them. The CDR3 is CASSLQGPTINSNQPQHF. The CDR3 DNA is TGTGCCAGCAGCCTACAGGGACCGACCATAAATAGCAATCAGCCCCAGCATTTT.

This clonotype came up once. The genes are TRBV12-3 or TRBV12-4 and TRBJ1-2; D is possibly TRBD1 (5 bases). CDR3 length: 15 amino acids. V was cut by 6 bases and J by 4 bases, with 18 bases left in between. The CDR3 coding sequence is TGTGCCAGCAGCCTAAAAGGGGCGGGTGGCTATGGCTACACCTTC. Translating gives CASSLKGAGGYGYTF.

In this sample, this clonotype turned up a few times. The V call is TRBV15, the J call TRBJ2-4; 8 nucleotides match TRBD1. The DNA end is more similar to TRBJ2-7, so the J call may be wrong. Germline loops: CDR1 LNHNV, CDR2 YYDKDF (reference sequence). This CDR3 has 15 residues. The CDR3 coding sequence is TGTGCCACCAGCAGAGGAGGACAGGGTACTTACGAGCAGTACTTC. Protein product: CATSRGGQGTYEQYF.

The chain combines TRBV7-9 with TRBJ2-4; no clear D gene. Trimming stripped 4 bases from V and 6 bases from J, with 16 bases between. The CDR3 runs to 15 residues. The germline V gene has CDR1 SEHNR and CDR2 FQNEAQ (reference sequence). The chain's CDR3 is CASSSTTRAGNIQYF. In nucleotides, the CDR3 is TGTGCCAGCAGCTCTACGACACGAGCTGGAAACATTCAGTACTTC.

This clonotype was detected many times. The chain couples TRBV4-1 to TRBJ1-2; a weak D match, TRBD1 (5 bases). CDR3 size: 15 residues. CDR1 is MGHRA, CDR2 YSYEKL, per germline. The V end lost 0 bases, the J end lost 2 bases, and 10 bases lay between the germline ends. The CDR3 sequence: CASSQDIRGNYGYTF. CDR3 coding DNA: TGCGCCAGCAGCCAAGATATACGGGGGAACTATGGCTACACCTTC.

The CDR3 protein is CASGTAAFSYNEQFF. DNA of the CDR3: TGTGCCAGCGGGACAGCGGCTTTCTCCTACAATGAGCAGTTCTTC. The chain is built from TRBV6-5 and TRBJ2-1, with 7 positions matching TRBD1. V shed 8 bases, J shed 0 bases, and the junction held 7 bases outside the gene matches. The CDR3 runs to 15 residues. The germline CDR1 and CDR2 sequences are MNHEY and SVGAGI.

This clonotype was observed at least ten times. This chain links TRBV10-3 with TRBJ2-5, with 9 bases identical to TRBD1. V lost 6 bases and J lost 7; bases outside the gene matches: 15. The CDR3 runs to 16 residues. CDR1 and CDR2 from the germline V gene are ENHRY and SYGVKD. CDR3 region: CAIRDAQGALAGTQYF. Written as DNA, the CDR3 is TGTGCCATCAGAGACGCACAGGGGGCATTGGCGGGGACCCAGTACTTC.

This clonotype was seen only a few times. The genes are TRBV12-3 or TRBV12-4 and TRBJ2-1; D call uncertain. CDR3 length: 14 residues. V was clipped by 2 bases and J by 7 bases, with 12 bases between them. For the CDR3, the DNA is TGTGCCAGCAGTTTACCCCCGAGTTTGAATGAGCAGTTCTTC. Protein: CASSLPPSLNEQFF.

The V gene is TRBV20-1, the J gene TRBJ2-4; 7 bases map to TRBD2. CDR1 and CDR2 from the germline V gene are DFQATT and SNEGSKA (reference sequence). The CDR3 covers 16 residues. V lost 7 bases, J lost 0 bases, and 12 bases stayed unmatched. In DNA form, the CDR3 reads TGCAGTGTCGGGCCTAGCGGAATACTAGCCAAAAACATTCAGTACTTC. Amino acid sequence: CSVGPSGILAKNIQYF.

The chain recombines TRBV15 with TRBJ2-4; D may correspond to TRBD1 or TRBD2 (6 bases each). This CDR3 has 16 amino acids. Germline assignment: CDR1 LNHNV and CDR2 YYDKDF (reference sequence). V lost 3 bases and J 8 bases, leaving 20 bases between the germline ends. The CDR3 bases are TGTGCCACCAGCAGCAAGACGAGGGGGGCGCAGGACATTCAGTACTTC. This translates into CATSSKTRGAQDIQYF.